The 4 T cell receptor beta chains reported below all come from one sample, sequenced in a study of graft-versus-host responses after intestinal transplantation. The protocol was immunoSEQ multiplex PCR, while the TCRdb copy is restricted to in-frame clones and leaves out a portion. The top ten clones hold around 0.1% of a sample with some 90,000 clones, 90% of them seen once. Their antigens remain unidentified. The sequenced sample was unstimulated CD4+ T cells sorted from spleen or lymph node cells, obtained before intestinal transplant. Receptor source: a human donor who received an intestinal transplant.

The V call is TRBV27, the J call TRBJ2-7; TRBD1 aligns across 9 bases. Germline V gives CDR1 MNHEY, CDR2 SMNVEV (reference sequence). The CDR3 loop spans 13 amino acids. With 8 bases clipped from V and 2 bases from J, the junction kept 4 bases outside the gene matches. CDR3 sequence reads: CASGRTGAYEQYF. The CDR3 bases are TGTGCCAGCGGCCGGACAGGGGCCTACGAGCAGTACTTC.

As DNA, the CDR3 is TGCGCCAGCATGACCCGGGGACTAGCGGAACTCTACAATGAGCAGTTCTTC. It translates to CASMTRGLAELYNEQFF. The V and J genes are TRBV10-1 and TRBJ2-1, with 11 bases that match TRBD2. J gave up 3 bases and V 7 bases, and 11 bases lay outside the gene matches. The germline V gene encodes CDR1 WNHNN and CDR2 SYGVQD (reference sequence). The CDR3 loop spans 17 amino acids.

V usage is TRBV5-4 and J usage is TRBJ1-2, with D unclear. The V and J ends lost 2 bases and 7 bases respectively, with 18 bases between them. The CDR3 spans 15 residues. Germline V gene sequence: CDR1 SGHNT, CDR2 YYREEE (reference sequence). DNA of the CDR3: TGTGCCAGCAGCTTACTCGGGTCTGAATATCGTGGCTACACCTTC. Amino acid sequence: CASSLLGSEYRGYTF.

This clone has only one observation. V gene TRBV7-2 combines with J gene TRBJ2-5; tentative D call: TRBD2 (6 bases). The CDR3 extends over 15 amino acids. Germline CDR1 and CDR2: SGHTA and FQGNSA. V lost 1 base to trimming and J lost 1 base, with 10 bases between them. The CDR3: CASSLGEVAQETQYF. The DNA for the CDR3 is TGTGCCAGCAGCTTAGGGGAGGTAGCCCAAGAGACCCAGTACTTC.